The source of this T cell receptor (beta chain) is a study of radiation and T cells in renal cell carcinoma. The time point denotes: baseline pretreatment blood. As for treatment: 15 Gy SBRT to primary tumor, nephrectomy 4 weeks later. Produced via immunoSEQ multiplex PCR; TCRdb's table is partial and in-frame only. The sample includes roughly 100,000 clones, about four fifths of them seen just once. The CDR3 has 18 residues. The V gene's germline CDR1 is MNHEY and CDR2 SMNVEV (reference sequence). Germline trimming cut 5 bases from V and 4 bases from J; bases unmatched to any gene: 15. V gene TRBV27 combines with J gene TRBJ1-2; 11 positions match TRBD1. The receptor was isolated from a man aged 55 to 70 with renal cell carcinoma. The source was blood, collected from a patient whose treatment included radiotherapy and nephrectomy. CDR3 sequence (DNA): TGTGCCAGCAGTCACCAGGCGGTCGGGACAGGGGGTGGCTATGGCTACACCTTC. Protein sequence: CASSHQAVGTGGGYGYTF.